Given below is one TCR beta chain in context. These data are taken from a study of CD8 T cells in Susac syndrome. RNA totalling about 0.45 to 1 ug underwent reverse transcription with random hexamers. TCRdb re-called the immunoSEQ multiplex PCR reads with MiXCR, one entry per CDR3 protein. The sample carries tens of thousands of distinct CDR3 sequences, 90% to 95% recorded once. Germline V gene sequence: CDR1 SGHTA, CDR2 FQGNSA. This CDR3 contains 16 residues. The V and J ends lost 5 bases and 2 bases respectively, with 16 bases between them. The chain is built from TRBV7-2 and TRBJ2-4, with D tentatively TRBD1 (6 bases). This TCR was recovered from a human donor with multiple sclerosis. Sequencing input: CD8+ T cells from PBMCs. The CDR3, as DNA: TGTGCCAGCAGCCCCCGGGACATTGACTCCAAAAACATTCAGTACTTC. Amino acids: CASSPRDIDSKNIQYF.